The rows below give T cell receptor beta chains drawn from one sample of a study of T cells in Graves' hyperthyroidism and ophthalmopathy. TCRdb independently ran MiXCR on the multiplex PCR reads; one entry per CDR3 protein. The top ten hold 30% of the sample, which has 250,000 to 300,000 distinct CDR3 sequences, approximately 16% seen once. Sequenced material: blood. These receptors came from a woman aged 45-60 years with Graves' hyperthyroidism that later progressed to Graves' ophthalmopathy. The CDR3 runs from the conserved cysteine through the conserved F or W. D genes are given only for firm matches. Not every row has a clone size; where given, it reads once, few, many or a size class.

>.|TRBJ2-7|TRBV20-1|.
CSARASSNLYEQYF
TGCAGTGCTAGAGCTAGCTCTAATCTCTACGAGCAGTACTTC
>many|TRBJ2-3|TRBV2|TRBD1
CASSRTGGYTDTQYF
TGTGCCAGCAGTCGAACAGGGGGGTACACAGATACGCAGTATTTT
>many|TRBJ2-3|TRBV2|.
CASKAEYTDTQYF
TGTGCCAGCAAGGCGGAATACACAGATACGCAGTATTTT
>many|TRBJ1-1|TRBV14|.
CASSQVISRNTEAFF
TGTGCCAGCAGCCAAGTAATAAGCAGGAACACTGAAGCTTTCTTT
>many|TRBJ2-1|TRBV7-9|TRBD1
CASRAGTDNEQFF
TGTGCCAGCAGGGCCGGGACAGACAATGAGCAGTTCTTC
>many|TRBJ2-1|TRBV4-1|.
CASSQGRTGPEGQFF
TGCGCCAGCAGCCAAGGGCGAACCGGCCCCGAAGGGCAGTTCTTC
>many|TRBJ2-2|TRBV2|.
CASSHQGRDTGELFF
TGTGCCAGCAGCCATCAGGGCAGGGACACCGGGGAGCTGTTTTTT
>many|TRBJ2-7|TRBV28|TRBD1
CASRFSGQGAYEQYF
TGTGCCAGCAGGTTTTCGGGACAGGGGGCCTACGAGCAGTACTTC
>.|TRBJ1-5|TRBV7-9|.
CASSSTDSNQPQHF
TGTGCCAGCAGCTCGACGGATAGCAATCAGCCCCAGCATTTT
>many|TRBJ2-4|TRBV20-1|TRBD2
CSADMGWREWSKNIQYF
TGCAGTGCTGACATGGGGTGGCGGGAGTGGTCCAAAAACATTCAGTACTTC
>.|TRBJ2-4|TRBV5-1|.
CASSLVPGLPIIQYF
TGCGCCAGCAGCTTGGTTCCCGGACTCCCGATAATTCAGTACTTC
>many|TRBJ1-1|TRBV12-3/TRBV12-4|.
CASTHDTEAFF
TGTGCCAGCACCCACGACACTGAAGCTTTCTTT
>few|TRBJ1-5|TRBV19|.
CASSIRQSTQPQHF
TGTGCCAGTAGTATTCGACAGAGCACCCAGCCCCAGCATTTT
>.|TRBJ2-7|TRBV7-9|TRBD2
CPTVQAGVSYEQYF
TGTCCCACGGTTCAAGCGGGAGTCTCCTACGAGCAGTACTTC
>many|TRBJ2-5|TRBV10-3|TRBD2
CAISERTSGSSETQYF
TGTGCCATCAGTGAAAGGACTAGCGGGTCGTCGGAGACCCAGTACTTC
>many|TRBJ2-7|TRBV15|.
CATSKTTLRGSYEQYF
TGTGCCACCAGCAAGACGACCCTTCGAGGCTCCTACGAGCAGTACTTC
>many|TRBJ2-7|TRBV2|TRBD1
CASIRDSFEQYF
TGTGCCAGCATCCGGGACAGCTTCGAGCAGTACTTC
>.|TRBJ2-7|TRBV5-1|.
CASSLAVSSYEQYF
TGCGCCAGCAGCTTGGCGGTGAGCTCCTACGAGCAGTACTTC
>.|TRBJ2-2|TRBV10-3|.
CAISEPLRQFTGELFF
TGTGCCATCAGTGAGCCACTCCGACAGTTCACCGGGGAGCTGTTTTTT
>many|TRBJ2-7|TRBV9|.
CASSPGLLKGYEQYF
TGTGCCAGCAGCCCCGGTTTACTCAAGGGCTACGAGCAGTACTTC
>many|TRBJ2-1|TRBV20-1|TRBD2
CSARDPSGRMLYNEQFF
TGCAGTGCTAGAGATCCTAGCGGGAGGATGTTGTACAATGAGCAGTTCTTC
>many|TRBJ2-7|TRBV5-5|TRBD1
CASSFSDRGGYEQYF
TGTGCCAGCAGCTTCTCGGACAGGGGTGGATACGAGCAGTACTTC
>many|TRBJ2-3|TRBV7-2|.
CASSTGLVADTQYF
TGTGCCAGCAGCACAGGGCTAGTGGCAGATACGCAGTATTTT
>many|TRBJ1-1|TRBV9|.
CASSVAGNTEAFF
TGTGCCAGCAGCGTAGCAGGGAACACTGAAGCTTTCTTT
>few|TRBJ1-6|TRBV19|.
CASRAIIRNSPLHF
TGTGCCAGTAGAGCTATAATCAGAAATTCACCCCTCCACTTT
>.|TRBJ1-3|TRBV18|.
CASSLDGVSGNTIYF
TGTGCCAGCTCACTGGACGGTGTCTCTGGAAACACCATATATTTT
>many|TRBJ2-5|TRBV5-1|TRBD1
CASSLGDSGASAQYF
TGCGCCAGCAGCTTGGGGGACAGCGGAGCGTCGGCCCAGTACTTC
>.|TRBJ1-5|TRBV2|.
CASSEIVPGQPQHF
TGTGCCAGCAGTGAAATAGTCCCCGGTCAGCCCCAGCATTTT
>many|TRBJ1-2|TRBV28|TRBD1
CASSPAAGGSYGYTF
TGTGCCAGCAGCCCCGCGGCAGGGGGCAGCTATGGCTACACCTTC
>many|TRBJ2-2|TRBV3-1|TRBD1
CASSRTRTGSSGELFF
TGTGCCAGCAGCAGGACCCGGACAGGGTCCTCCGGGGAGCTGTTTTTT
>.|TRBJ1-5|TRBV10-3|.
CAISESRDQPQHF
TGTGCCATCAGTGAGTCTAGGGATCAGCCCCAGCATTTT
>few|TRBJ1-3|TRBV10-3|.
CAIRRGLPGNTIYF
TGTGCCATTCGCCGGGGGTTACCTGGAAACACCATATATTTT
>many|TRBJ2-5|TRBV27|.
CASSSKGGETQYF
TGTGCCAGCAGTTCGAAGGGCGGGGAGACCCAGTACTTC
>.|TRBJ2-7|TRBV28|TRBD2
CASSFPRRGIYEQYF
TGTGCCAGCAGTTTCCCGAGGCGGGGGATCTACGAGCAGTACTTC
>many|TRBJ2-3|TRBV28|TRBD2
CASSQKTSAPRDTQYF
TGTGCCAGCAGTCAAAAGACTAGCGCCCCGAGAGATACGCAGTATTTT
>.|TRBJ2-7|TRBV11-1|.
CASSLSRGEQYF
TGTGCCAGCAGCCTTAGCAGGGGCGAGCAGTACTTC
>many|TRBJ1-1|TRBV5-1|.
CASSSGGRGLITEAFF
TGCGCCAGCAGCAGCGGGGGTCGAGGACTGATCACTGAAGCTTTCTTT
>many|TRBJ1-5|TRBV28|.
CASTPRTAGQPQHF
TGTGCCAGCACGCCTCGGACGGCTGGACAGCCCCAGCATTTT
>many|TRBJ2-1|TRBV20-1|TRBD1
CSGQGGSYNEQFF
TGCTCAGGACAGGGAGGCTCCTACAATGAGCAGTTCTTC
>few|TRBJ2-7|TRBV7-6|.
CASSLTRGGSTEQYF
TGTGCCAGCAGCTTAACCAGGGGAGGGTCGACGGAGCAGTACTTC
>.|TRBJ1-4|TRBV5-6|.
CASSLWGTKLFF
TGTGCCAGCAGCTTGTGGGGGACGAAACTGTTTTTT
>few|TRBJ2-6|TRBV2|.
CASRGQWPDF
TGTGCCAGCAGGGGACAATGGCCTGATTTC
>many|TRBJ1-2|TRBV6-1|TRBD1
CASSDHRGRQGVNYGYTF
TGTGCCAGCAGTGATCACAGGGGGCGCCAAGGGGTTAACTATGGCTACACCTTC
>few|TRBJ2-7|TRBV27|.
CASSWGRTSQTYEQYF
TGTGCCAGCAGTTGGGGACGGACAAGCCAAACCTACGAGCAGTACTTC
>few|TRBJ2-3|TRBV27|.
CASSLFTGPTSTDTQYF
TGTGCCAGCAGTTTATTTACCGGTCCCACTAGCACAGATACGCAGTATTTT
>.|TRBJ1-5|TRBV3-1|.
CASSQSGRGPQHF
TGTGCCAGCAGCCAGTCTGGCCGGGGGCCCCAGCATTTT
>.|TRBJ2-3|TRBV20-1|.
CSAPEGGSRDTQYF
TGCAGTGCTCCCGAAGGAGGGTCACGTGATACGCAGTATTTT
>many|TRBJ2-7|TRBV28|.
CASSFAGTSYEQYF
TGTGCCAGCAGTTTTGCAGGGACCTCCTACGAGCAGTACTTC
>.|TRBJ2-7|TRBV12-3/TRBV12-4|TRBD1
CASSRTGQGSYEQYF
TGTGCCAGCAGTCGGACCGGACAGGGGTCCTACGAGCAGTACTTC
>many|TRBJ1-2|TRBV2|.
CASRLGGDGYTF
TGTGCCAGCAGGCTAGGAGGGGATGGCTACACCTTC
>few|TRBJ2-7|TRBV6-6|.
CASSYSLDVSYEQYF
TGTGCCAGCAGTTACTCGTTGGACGTCTCCTACGAGCAGTACTTC
>many|TRBJ1-5|TRBV11-2|TRBD1
CASSPGQVPPLHF
TGTGCCAGCAGCCCGGGACAGGTCCCGCCCTTGCATTTT
>many|TRBJ2-1|TRBV20-1|TRBD2
CSASQRLAGYNEQFF
TGCAGTGCTTCCCAAAGACTAGCGGGTTACAATGAGCAGTTCTTC
>many|TRBJ1-5|TRBV28|.
CASRPTGSNQPQHF
TGTGCCAGCAGGCCCACAGGTAGCAATCAGCCCCAGCATTTT
>many|TRBJ1-1|TRBV5-1|TRBD1
CASSRGGGRGDTEAFF
TGCGCCAGCAGCCGGGGAGGGGGCAGGGGAGACACTGAAGCTTTCTTT